This T cell receptor (beta chain) emerged from a study of shared clonotypes between healthy human individuals. Across the whole study: Ranging from 18 to 49 in age, donors were a couple of women and a few men.

In regard to this clone: The antigen is not known.

Study results and limitations: Measured sharing among donors was expected to vary with sequencing depth. Shared across a handful of donors were roughly 5% of the naive CD4 clonotypes. Donor scarcity curtailed the genetic and exposure-history diversity represented herein.

Germline-derived CDR1 and CDR2 are SGHAT and FQNNGV. Trimming took off 3 bases at V and 4 bases at J, with 7 bases between the two ends. The CDR3 extends over 13 amino acids. The table came from immunoSEQ multiplex PCR; TCRdb's copy has only in-frame clones and leaves some out. The table has about 1.1 million clones, 78% seen once. The TCR originated in a man between 18 and 35 years old in good health. Some clones in this sample may be carry-over from other donors' samples. The V gene is TRBV11-2, the J gene TRBJ2-1; D is ambiguous. Sequencing was performed on memory CD4+ T cells from PBMCs. Subset in this sample: CD45RA-negative fraction. CDR3 sequence reads: CASSLREYNEQFF. The CDR3 nucleotides are TGTGCCAGCAGCTTGCGAGAATACAATGAGCAGTTCTTC.